The rows below give T cell receptor beta chains drawn from one sample of a study of cytomegalovirus exposure and HLA in healthy donors. Only in-frame clones appear in the TCRdb table, and some are missing; sequencing was by immunoSEQ multiplex PCR. The data show approximately 140,000 clones, with around three quarters seen just once and about 6.5% held by the top ten. Sequencing used PBMCs. Source of these receptors: a middle-aged man in good health and CMV-seropositive. Both conserved end residues are part of each CDR3. Fields, in order: D gene, V gene, clone size, J gene, CDR3 DNA, CDR3 protein. The D gene is left open where the match is weak. Not every row has a clone size; where given, it reads once, few, many or a size class.

d_call: TRBD1
v_call: TRBV27
clone_size: -
j_call: TRBJ2-7
cdr3_nt: TGTGCCAGCAGTTCAGGAGGACAGGGTGTCTACGAGCAGTACTTC
cdr3_aa: CASSSGGQGVYEQYF

d_call: TRBD1
v_call: TRBV19
clone_size: once
j_call: TRBJ1-1
cdr3_nt: TGTGCCAGTAGTCTCGGACAGGGAGACGCTTTCTTT
cdr3_aa: CASSLGQGDAFF

d_call: -
v_call: TRBV25-1
clone_size: -
j_call: TRBJ1-6
cdr3_nt: TGTGCCAGCAGTGAATTGGAGAATTCACCCCTCCACTTT
cdr3_aa: CASSELENSPLHF

d_call: -
v_call: TRBV18
clone_size: few
j_call: TRBJ2-1
cdr3_nt: TGTGCCAGCTCACCAGAACGTCAGGGGCAGTTCTTC
cdr3_aa: CASSPERQGQFF

d_call: TRBD2
v_call: TRBV6-5
clone_size: -
j_call: TRBJ2-5
cdr3_nt: TGTGCCAGCAGTCACGGACTAGCGGGAGTTGAGACCCAGTACTTC
cdr3_aa: CASSHGLAGVETQYF

d_call: TRBD2
v_call: TRBV29-1
clone_size: -
j_call: TRBJ2-1
cdr3_nt: TGCAGCGTTGAAGGGCGGGGGGCTGACAATGAGCAGTTCTTC
cdr3_aa: CSVEGRGADNEQFF

d_call: -
v_call: TRBV7-9
clone_size: -
j_call: TRBJ1-2
cdr3_nt: TGTGCCAGCAGCTTTTCGGATGGCTACACCTTC
cdr3_aa: CASSFSDGYTF

d_call: TRBD2
v_call: TRBV9
clone_size: -
j_call: TRBJ2-1
cdr3_nt: TGTGCCAGCAGCTTTGGAGCGGGAGGGCCGGGTTACGAGCAGTTCTTC
cdr3_aa: CASSFGAGGPGYEQFF

d_call: TRBD2
v_call: TRBV7-2
clone_size: -
j_call: TRBJ2-2
cdr3_nt: TGTGCCGGGGAGGGTTCCGGGGAGCTGTTTTTT
cdr3_aa: CAGEGSGELFF

d_call: -
v_call: TRBV27
clone_size: -
j_call: TRBJ1-4
cdr3_nt: TGTGCCAGCAGTTTAGGGGGGGGCGGAAAACTGTTTTTT
cdr3_aa: CASSLGGGGKLFF

d_call: -
v_call: TRBV7-2
clone_size: once
j_call: TRBJ2-7
cdr3_nt: TGTGCCAGCAGCTCCGTCGTTAGGGGCGAGCAGTACTTC
cdr3_aa: CASSSVVRGEQYF

d_call: -
v_call: TRBV4-3
clone_size: -
j_call: TRBJ1-5
cdr3_nt: TGCGCCAGCAGCCAAGATCTCGGGGGGGCAGGGCCCCAGCATTTT
cdr3_aa: CASSQDLGGAGPQHF

d_call: TRBD1
v_call: TRBV6-5
clone_size: once
j_call: TRBJ2-2
cdr3_nt: TGTGCCAGCAGAGCCCAGGGGGCTGGCACCGGGGAGCTGTTTTTT
cdr3_aa: CASRAQGAGTGELFF

d_call: -
v_call: TRBV5-1
clone_size: -
j_call: TRBJ1-1
cdr3_nt: TGCGCCAGCAGCTTGGAGGGGGTAGCCACTGAAGCTTTCTTT
cdr3_aa: CASSLEGVATEAFF

d_call: TRBD1
v_call: TRBV11-3
clone_size: -
j_call: TRBJ2-3
cdr3_nt: TGTGCCAGCAGCCACTCACAGGGGGCGCGCACAGATACGCAGTATTTT
cdr3_aa: CASSHSQGARTDTQYF

d_call: -
v_call: TRBV7-9
clone_size: -
j_call: TRBJ1-1
cdr3_nt: TGTGCCAGCAGCTTAGAGTTTGATCTGGAGACGCTCTTT
cdr3_aa: CASSLEFDLETLF

d_call: -
v_call: TRBV29-1
clone_size: -
j_call: TRBJ1-5
cdr3_nt: TGCAGCGTAGCCCCAGGGAGGAGCAATCAGCCCCAGCATTTT
cdr3_aa: CSVAPGRSNQPQHF

d_call: -
v_call: TRBV7-7
clone_size: -
j_call: TRBJ1-4
cdr3_nt: TGTGCTAGCAGCCTCTCTCCAGGGGATGAAAAACTGTTTTTT
cdr3_aa: CASSLSPGDEKLFF

d_call: TRBD1
v_call: TRBV5-4
clone_size: -
j_call: TRBJ1-1
cdr3_nt: TGTGCCAGCAGGCCAGGGGGCGGCTCAATGCCTGAAGCTTTCTTT
cdr3_aa: CASRPGGGSMPEAFF

d_call: -
v_call: TRBV6-5
clone_size: -
j_call: TRBJ1-3
cdr3_nt: TGTGCCAGTATCGGAAACACCATATATTTT
cdr3_aa: CASIGNTIYF

d_call: TRBD2
v_call: TRBV2
clone_size: -
j_call: TRBJ2-3
cdr3_nt: TGTGCCAGCAGTAGGGGACTAGCGGGGAGCACAGATACGCAGTATTTT
cdr3_aa: CASSRGLAGSTDTQYF

d_call: TRBD2
v_call: TRBV5-8
clone_size: -
j_call: TRBJ2-1
cdr3_nt: TGTGCCAGCAGCTTGTCCGGGAGGATACGGGATGAGCAGTTCTTC
cdr3_aa: CASSLSGRIRDEQFF

d_call: TRBD1
v_call: TRBV18
clone_size: -
j_call: TRBJ1-6
cdr3_nt: TGTGCCAGCTCTGGGACAGCTTCTAATGCGGCCCTCCACTTT
cdr3_aa: CASSGTASNAALHF

d_call: TRBD2
v_call: TRBV29-1
clone_size: few
j_call: TRBJ2-1
cdr3_nt: TGCAGCGTTTCACCCCCCTCACTAGCGGGAGCTGAAGGTGAGCAGTTCTTC
cdr3_aa: CSVSPPSLAGAEGEQFF

d_call: TRBD2
v_call: TRBV5-1
clone_size: -
j_call: TRBJ2-1
cdr3_nt: TGCGCCAGCAGCTTGGGCAGCGGGGGGGCGGGGTTCTTC
cdr3_aa: CASSLGSGGAGFF

d_call: TRBD1
v_call: TRBV6-5
clone_size: -
j_call: TRBJ2-7
cdr3_nt: TGTGCCAGCGGGGACAGCTACGAGCAGTACTTC
cdr3_aa: CASGDSYEQYF

d_call: -
v_call: TRBV19
clone_size: -
j_call: TRBJ1-1
cdr3_nt: TGTGCCAGCGAGGACAGCACTGAAGCTTTCTTT
cdr3_aa: CASEDSTEAFF

d_call: TRBD1
v_call: TRBV2
clone_size: -
j_call: TRBJ1-5
cdr3_nt: TGTGCCAGCAGCGCCACAGGGGTAGGCAATCAGCCCCAGCATTTT
cdr3_aa: CASSATGVGNQPQHF

d_call: -
v_call: TRBV25-1
clone_size: -
j_call: TRBJ1-4
cdr3_nt: TGTGCCAGCAGTGCGGGGTTGGGGGGAGACGAAAAACTGTTTTTT
cdr3_aa: CASSAGLGGDEKLFF

d_call: -
v_call: TRBV6-6
clone_size: -
j_call: TRBJ1-5
cdr3_nt: TGTGCCAGCGGTCCTGCAGATCAGCCCCAGCATTTT
cdr3_aa: CASGPADQPQHF